The 26 T cell receptor beta chains in this list originate from one sample, sequenced in a study of Ad26.COV2.S vaccination and SARS-CoV-2 variants. Sequenced by immunoSEQ multiplex PCR; TCRdb stores in-frame clones only, minus some. The data hold approximately 340,000 clones, with about 91% observed a single time. The sample here was peripheral blood, taken after recovery from COVID-19. The receptor source for this set is a human donor who had recovered from COVID-19.

The chain links TRBV11-2 to TRBJ2-3; 10 bases are shared with TRBD2. The length of the CDR3 is 16 residues. Germline-derived CDR1 and CDR2 are SGHAT and FQNNGV. Trimming at V came to 2 bases and at J to 6 bases, leaving 8 bases not matched to a gene. The CDR3, as DNA: TGTGCCAGCAGCTTACGGTCGGCTAGCGGGGGTGATACGCAGTATTTT. This encodes CASSLRSASGGDTQYF.

The rearrangement uses TRBV19 and TRBJ1-5; D not certain. This CDR3 is built from 15 residues. Germline values: CDR1 LNHDA, CDR2 SQIVND (reference sequence). The ends were cut back, 3 bases at V and 2 bases at J, with 11 bases in the middle. The CDR3 region has the DNA TGTGCCAGTAGTATGGCGTTCGGGGGCAATCAGCCCCAGCATTTT. As protein: CASSMAFGGNQPQHF.

This clone occurred once. The rearrangement uses TRBV19 and TRBJ1-2; TRBD1 aligns across 12 bases. V was pared by 4 bases and J by 1 base, with 4 bases of the junction left unmatched. The CDR3 contains 16 residues. Germline V lookup: CDR1 LNHDA, CDR2 SQIVND (reference sequence). CDR3: CASSNRDRGLNYGYTF. The CDR3 nucleotides read TGTGCCAGTAGTAACCGGGACAGGGGGCTTAACTATGGCTACACCTTC.

This chain links TRBV12-3 or TRBV12-4 with TRBJ2-7; 11 nucleotides line up with TRBD2. V lost 6 bases to trimming and J lost 4 bases; unmatched junction nucleotides: 2. The CDR3 is 13 residues long. As DNA, the CDR3 is TGTGCCAGCAGCGGACTAGCGGGTTACGAGCAGTACTTC. Its protein product is CASSGLAGYEQYF.

This rearrangement joins TRBV7-2 to TRBJ2-5; the D gene is possibly TRBD2 (7 bases). Germline values: CDR1 SGHTA, CDR2 FQGNSA. The length of the CDR3 is 15 residues. Trimming took 5 bases from V and 6 from J, leaving 19 bases between them. This CDR3 is CASSPLGGGGKTQYF. The CDR3 DNA is TGTGCCAGCAGCCCCCTGGGCGGGGGCGGAAAGACCCAGTACTTC.

The chain links TRBV29-1 to TRBJ2-3, with no clear D. V lost 8 bases to trimming and J lost 4 bases, with 13 bases between them. CDR1 and CDR2 from the germline V gene are SQVTM and ANQGSEA. This CDR3 is built from 12 residues. In DNA, the CDR3 is TGCAGCTTCCGAGCCGGATCAGATACGCAGTATTTT. This encodes CSFRAGSDTQYF.

Points on this clone: The same CDR3 arises from other DNA sequences in this sample as well. V is TRBV12-3 or TRBV12-4 and J is TRBJ1-1; D is uncertain. Trimming shortened V by 2 bases and J by 6 bases, and 4 bases separated the two germline ends. The CDR3 totals 11 residues. The CDR3 nucleotides read TGTGCCAGCAGTTTAACCGCTGAAGCTTTCTTT. It specifies CASSLTAEAFF.

This rearrangement joins TRBV9 to TRBJ2-2; D is unresolved. The CDR3 has 16 residues. Germline lookup yields CDR1 SGDLS and CDR2 YYNGEE. Trimming pared 0 bases from V and 3 bases from J, leaving 12 bases between. This CDR3 is CASSVEGHGDTGELFF. CDR3 bases: TGTGCCAGCAGCGTAGAAGGGCACGGCGACACCGGGGAGCTGTTTTTT.

The chain links TRBV9 to TRBJ1-1; weak D call: TRBD1 (5 bases). This CDR3 spans 14 amino acids. In germline, CDR1 is SGDLS, CDR2 YYNGEE. With 0 bases removed from V and 4 bases from J, the gap between germline ends came to 10 bases. The CDR3 region is CASSVDLRGTEAFF. CDR3 sequence (DNA): TGTGCCAGCAGCGTAGATTTGAGGGGCACTGAAGCTTTCTTT.

The rearrangement links TRBV7-2 to TRBJ1-2; weak D call: TRBD1 (5 bases). The CDR3 has 17 amino acids. CDR1 is SGHTA, CDR2 FQGNSA, per germline. Trimming took off 1 base at V and 2 bases at J, with 17 bases between the two ends. The CDR3 loop reads CASSLGGGRTVNYGYTF. CDR3 nucleotide sequence: TGTGCCAGCAGCTTAGGGGGCGGAAGGACCGTCAACTATGGCTACACCTTC.

The chain employs TRBV6-5 and TRBJ1-2; D gene unclear. Germline V gene lookup returns CDR1 MNHEY and CDR2 SVGAGI. The CDR3 has 14 residues. V lost 0 bases, J lost 8 bases, and 13 bases lay in between. The CDR3 nucleotides read TGTGCCAGCAGTTACTCGATGGGGTCCCTCGGCTACACCTTC. Protein product: CASSYSMGSLGYTF.

V is TRBV6-5 and J is TRBJ2-3; 8 nucleotides agree with TRBD2. The V and J ends lost 6 bases and 1 base, in that order; junction bases with no gene match: 6. Per the germline V gene, CDR1 is MNHEY and CDR2 is SVGAGI. This CDR3 comprises 15 residues. In nucleotides, the CDR3 is TGTGCCAGCAGGTTAGCGGGGTCCGGCACAGATACGCAGTATTTT. Translation: CASRLAGSGTDTQYF.

The V call is TRBV14, the J call TRBJ1-3; D is unresolved. V dropped 0 bases and J dropped 7 bases, with 7 bases sitting between them. This CDR3 comprises 13 residues. Germline V gene sequence: CDR1 SGHDN, CDR2 FVKESK. CDR3 sequence reads: CASSQDTANTIYF. CDR3 sequence (DNA): TGTGCCAGCAGCCAAGATACGGCGAACACCATATATTTT.

J is TRBJ2-7 and V is TRBV24-1, with D tentatively TRBD1 (6 bases). CDR3 length equals 13 residues. Germline loops: CDR1 KGHDR, CDR2 SFDVKD. Trimming removed 9 bases at V and 2 bases at J, with 13 bases between. The CDR3 DNA reads TGTGCCACCGTCGGCAGGGGCACCTACGAGCAGTACTTC. Its protein is CATVGRGTYEQYF.

The V and J genes are TRBV5-1 and TRBJ1-3, with D possibly TRBD1 on 5 matching bases. Germline CDR1 and CDR2: SGHRS and YFSETQ. Trimming took 5 bases from V and 0 from J, leaving 15 bases between them. This CDR3 is built from 16 residues. Here the CDR3 reads CASSLGAYGSGNTIYF. The CDR3 DNA reads TGCGCCAGCAGTTTAGGGGCATACGGCTCTGGAAACACCATATATTTT.

This chain uses TRBV5-5 with TRBJ2-7; TRBD1 might be the D (5 bases). This CDR3 is built from 13 residues. V was shortened by 2 bases and J by 6 bases, with 12 bases between the two germline ends. The germline V gene encodes CDR1 SGHKS and CDR2 YYEKEE (reference sequence). The chain's CDR3 is CASSFMGQTEQYF. The CDR3 nucleotides are TGTGCCAGCAGCTTCATGGGGCAGACCGAGCAGTACTTC.

The genes are TRBV5-6 and TRBJ2-3, with TRBD1 matching 7 bases. V lost 0 bases, J lost 2 bases, and 3 bases stayed unmatched. In germline, CDR1 is SGHDT, CDR2 YYEEEE. The CDR3 totals 15 residues. CDR3 amino acids: CASSLDRGVTDTQYF. CDR3 nucleotides: TGTGCCAGCAGCTTGGACAGGGGTGTCACAGATACGCAGTATTTT.

CDR3 loop: CATSDLWRQIYYEQYF. CDR3 sequence (DNA): TGTGCCACCAGTGATTTGTGGAGACAGATTTACTACGAGCAGTACTTC. The rearrangement uses TRBV24-1 and TRBJ2-7; perhaps TRBD1 as D (5 bases). The CDR3 consists of 16 residues. In germline, CDR1 is KGHDR, CDR2 SFDVKD. Trimming pared 0 bases from V and 3 bases from J, leaving 14 bases between.

The J gene is TRBJ1-1, the V gene TRBV5-1; D unresolved. Germline loops: CDR1 SGHRS, CDR2 YFSETQ. With 0 bases removed from V and 3 bases from J, the gap between germline ends came to 9 bases. This CDR3 is 14 amino acids long. Here the CDR3 DNA reads TGCGCCAGCAGCTTGGAGGTCAGAGACACTGAAGCTTTCTTT. It specifies CASSLEVRDTEAFF.

J is TRBJ1-1 and V is TRBV13; D remains unclear. CDR1 is PRHDT, CDR2 FYEKMQ, per germline (reference sequence). With 5 bases removed from V and 4 bases from J, the gap between germline ends came to 17 bases. This CDR3 is built from 15 residues. CDR3 loop: CASSPGPPGPTEAFF. The CDR3 coding sequence is TGTGCCAGCAGCCCTGGGCCGCCCGGGCCCACTGAAGCTTTCTTT.

The chain combines TRBV5-1 with TRBJ2-5, with a tentative D call TRBD1 (6 bases). Trimming cost V 0 bases and J 3 bases, with 6 bases left between them. CDR3 size: 13 residues. Germline V CDR1 and CDR2: SGHRS, YFSETQ. CDR3 residues: CASSLEGEETQYF. In DNA, the CDR3 is TGCGCCAGCAGCTTGGAGGGGGAAGAGACCCAGTACTTC.

As concerns this clone: This specimen includes other DNA sequences encoding the same CDR3. The chain employs TRBV6-5 and TRBJ2-4; TRBD1 agrees at 7 bases. After removal of 0 bases from V and 3 bases from J, the junction contained 5 bases not matched to a gene. The CDR3 has 16 amino acids. Germline CDR1 reads MNHEY; CDR2 reads SVGAGI. The CDR3 DNA reads as TGTGCCAGCAGTTACTCTATATCAGGGGGCAAAAACATTCAGTACTTC. Translation gives CASSYSISGGKNIQYF.

The chain recombines TRBV5-1 with TRBJ1-1; D is ambiguous. The germline V gene encodes CDR1 SGHRS and CDR2 YFSETQ. Between the trimmed V and J ends, which lost 0 bases and 13 bases, there was a span of 10 bases. The CDR3 consists of 11 residues. This chain's CDR3 is CASSLGGKGFF. The CDR3, as DNA: TGCGCCAGCAGCTTGGGAGGGAAAGGTTTCTTT. Full variable domain (rest looked up from reference TRBV5-1 and TRBJ1-1): KAGVTQTPRYLIKTRGQQVTLSCSPISGHRSVSWYQQTPGQGLQFLFEYFSETQRNKGNFPGRFSGRQFSNSRSEMNVSTLELGDSALYLCASSLGGKGFFGQGTRLTVV.

V gene TRBV7-8 combines with J gene TRBJ2-3, with 13 bases identical to TRBD2. CDR1 SGHVS and CDR2 FQNEAQ come from the germline V gene. This CDR3 spans 17 amino acids. Trimming removed 2 bases from V and 0 bases from J; junction bases left unmatched: 2. CDR3 coding DNA: TGTGCCAGCAGCTTAAGACTAGCGGGGGGAAGCACAGATACGCAGTATTTT. This gives the protein CASSLRLAGGSTDTQYF.

The genes are TRBV19 and TRBJ1-5; D is possibly TRBD1 (5 bases). Trimming removed 10 bases from V and 1 base from J, with 14 bases in between. CDR3 length: 14 residues. Germline lookup yields CDR1 LNHDA and CDR2 SQIVND (reference sequence). The CDR3 nucleotides are TGTGCCACCAAGCAGGGTGCGAGCAATCAGCCCCAGCATTTT. Its translation is CATKQGASNQPQHF.

This chain links TRBV2 with TRBJ2-2; D may be TRBD2 (5 bases). The germline V and J ends were trimmed by 7 bases and 1 base, with 13 bases remaining between them. The germline V gene has CDR1 SNHLY and CDR2 FYNNEI. This CDR3 has 15 amino acids. DNA of the CDR3: TGTGCCAGCAAAAAGGACTTGATGAACACCGGGGAGCTGTTTTTT. It codes for CASKKDLMNTGELFF. Complete variable domain (other parts from reference TRBV2 and TRBJ2-2): EPEVTQTPSHQVTQMGQEVILRCVPISNHLYFYWYRQILGQKVEFLVSFYNNEISEKSEIFDDQFSVERPDGSNFTLKIRSTKLEDSAMYFCASKKDLMNTGELFFGEGSRLTVL.